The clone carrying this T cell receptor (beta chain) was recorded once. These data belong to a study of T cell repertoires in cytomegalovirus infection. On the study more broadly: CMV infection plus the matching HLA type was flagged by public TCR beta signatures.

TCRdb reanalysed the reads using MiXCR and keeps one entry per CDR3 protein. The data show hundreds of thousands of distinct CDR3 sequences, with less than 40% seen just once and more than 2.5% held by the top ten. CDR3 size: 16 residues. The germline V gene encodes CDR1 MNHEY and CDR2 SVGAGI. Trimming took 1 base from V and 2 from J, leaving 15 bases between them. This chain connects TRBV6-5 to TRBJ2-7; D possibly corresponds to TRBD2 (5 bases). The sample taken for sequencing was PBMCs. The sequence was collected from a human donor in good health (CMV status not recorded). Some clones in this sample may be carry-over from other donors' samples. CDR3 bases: TGTGCCAGCAGTTACTTCGCCTCGGCGGGTACCTACGAGCAGTACTTC. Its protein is CASSYFASAGTYEQYF.